The 18 T cell receptor beta chains below all came from one sample that was sequenced in a study of T-cell reconstitution after alpha-beta-depleted transplantation in children. The TCRbeta library was prepared with unique molecular identifiers. TCRdb re-analysed the PCR reads in MiXCR, keeping a single row per CDR3 protein. This table has a few hundred thousand distinct CDR3 sequences, roughly a quarter appearing once. The sample was PBMCs, taken before TCRalphabeta/CD19-depleted stem cell transplant. The source is a boy in the first two years of life with Wiskott-Aldrich syndrome, due to receive a stem cell transplant.

In its sample, this clonotype was seen a few times. The chain has TRBV5-8 and TRBJ2-1; D perhaps matches TRBD1 (5 bases). The CDR3 spans 17 residues. Trimming shortened V by 6 bases and J by 0 bases, and 19 bases separated the two germline ends. In germline, CDR1 is SGHTS, CDR2 YDEGEE. CDR3 nucleotide sequence: TGTGCCAGCATCCAGGGATCGGCGGTCCTCTCCTACAATGAGCAGTTCTTC. It encodes CASIQGSAVLSYNEQFF.

This clonotype appeared a few times. V and J are TRBV12-3 or TRBV12-4 and TRBJ2-3; TRBD1 aligns across 8 bases. Trimming at V came to 0 bases and at J to 4 bases, leaving 3 bases not matched to a gene. The CDR3 runs 15 residues. CDR3 in DNA: TGTGCCAGCAGTTTAGCGACACAGGGGGCAGATACGCAGTATTTT. Its protein is CASSLATQGADTQYF.

This clonotype showed up just a few times. This chain joins TRBV7-2 and TRBJ1-4; D is uncertain. V lost 1 base and J 7 bases, leaving 13 bases between the germline ends. Germline CDR1 reads SGHTA; CDR2 reads FQGNSA. The CDR3 runs 15 residues. The CDR3 loop reads CASSLVPASGEKLFF. The CDR3 nucleotides are TGTGCCAGCAGCTTAGTGCCGGCTTCGGGTGAAAAACTGTTTTTT.

This clonotype was observed a handful of times. The chain couples TRBV28 to TRBJ2-7, with 8 positions matching TRBD2. The CDR3 loop spans 13 amino acids. Per the germline V gene, CDR1 is MDHEN and CDR2 is SYDVKM. The V and J ends lost 9 bases and 2 bases, in that order; junction bases with no gene match: 6. The CDR3 here is CASTSGGAYEQYF. In DNA form, the CDR3 reads TGTGCCAGTACTAGCGGAGGGGCCTACGAGCAGTACTTC.

For the CDR3, the DNA is TGTGCCAGCAGTTTATCGCGGGGGCCGAACACTGAAGCTTTCTTT. Amino acid sequence: CASSLSRGPNTEAFF. The V and J genes are TRBV27 and TRBJ1-1; weak D call: TRBD1 (6 bases). V was cut by 0 bases and J by 1 base, with 9 bases left in between. The CDR3 totals 15 residues. The germline V gene encodes CDR1 MNHEY and CDR2 SMNVEV (reference sequence).

The V gene is TRBV28, the J gene TRBJ1-1; 10 bases align to TRBD1. The CDR3 runs to 14 residues. The germline CDR1 and CDR2 sequences are MDHEN and SYDVKM. V lost 6 bases to trimming and J lost 3 bases; unmatched junction nucleotides: 4. Written as DNA, the CDR3 is TGTGCCAGCAGACCCGGGACAGGGGACACTGAAGCTTTCTTT. This codes for CASRPGTGDTEAFF.

This rearrangement joins TRBV29-1 to TRBJ2-7; 11 positions match TRBD2. The length of the CDR3 is 13 residues. Germline assignment: CDR1 SQVTM and CDR2 ANQGSEA. After removal of 5 bases from V and 6 bases from J, the junction contained 6 bases not matched to a gene. The CDR3: CSVFSSGRSEQYF. The CDR3 nucleotides read TGCAGCGTTTTTTCTAGCGGGAGGTCCGAGCAGTACTTC.

The chain combines TRBV9 with TRBJ2-2; either TRBD1 or TRBD2 may supply D (5 bases each). Germline V CDR1 and CDR2: SGDLS, YYNGEE. With 2 bases removed from V and 1 base from J, the gap between germline ends came to 15 bases. This CDR3 is 17 amino acids long. The CDR3 protein is CASSVGATGGNTGELFF. CDR3 in DNA: TGTGCCAGCAGCGTTGGGGCCACAGGAGGGAACACCGGGGAGCTGTTTTTT.

This clonotype was seen only once. An end of the junction differs from the germline gene, which may be a read error. The V gene is TRBV5-5, the J gene TRBJ2-7; a weak D match, TRBD2 (6 bases). Per the germline V gene, CDR1 is SGHKS and CDR2 is YYEKEE (reference sequence). CDR3 length equals 14 residues. DNA for the CDR3: TGTGCCAGCAGCTATAGCGGACCCTCCAACGAGCAGTACTTC. Encoded protein: CASSYSGPSNEQYF.

This clonotype appeared once. This chain uses TRBV30 with TRBJ2-7; TRBD2 aligns across 7 bases. V dropped 0 bases and J dropped 3; count of bases not matched to a gene: 8. In germline, CDR1 is GTSNPN, CDR2 SVGIG (reference sequence). The CDR3 extends over 15 amino acids. The CDR3 protein is CAWSVGGEGGYEQYF. CDR3 DNA: TGTGCCTGGAGTGTAGGAGGGGAGGGCGGCTACGAGCAGTACTTC.

This chain connects TRBV20-1 to TRBJ1-1; tentatively, D is TRBD1 (5 bases). The V gene lost 3 bases and the J gene lost 0 bases, with 14 bases spanning the gap. CDR1 DFQATT and CDR2 SNEGSKA come from the germline V gene (reference sequence). This CDR3 has 15 amino acids. The CDR3, as DNA: TGCAGTGCTAGGCGGGGGAGGGATTTGAACACTGAAGCTTTCTTT. Translated: CSARRGRDLNTEAFF.

A few counts support this clonotype. V is TRBV20-1 and J is TRBJ1-1; 10 bases match TRBD1. J lost 4 bases, V lost 6 bases, and 11 bases had no gene match. The germline V gene encodes CDR1 DFQATT and CDR2 SNEGSKA (reference sequence). This CDR3 contains 15 residues. CDR3 in amino acids: CSAARDRGFGTEAFF. The CDR3 DNA is TGCAGTGCCGCCCGGGACAGGGGTTTCGGCACTGAAGCTTTCTTT.

This clonotype came up a few times. The chain joins TRBV5-1 to TRBJ1-1; TRBD1 might be the D (5 bases). Per the germline V gene, CDR1 is SGHRS and CDR2 is YFSETQ. V lost 0 bases, J lost 5 bases, and 8 bases lay in between. This CDR3 contains 13 residues. CDR3 loop: CASSLVGVTEAFF. The CDR3 coding sequence is TGCGCCAGCAGCTTGGTGGGGGTAACTGAAGCTTTCTTT.

The genes are TRBV20-1 and TRBJ2-1; TRBD2 aligns across 7 bases. The germline V gene encodes CDR1 DFQATT and CDR2 SNEGSKA (reference sequence). The J segment lost 3 bases and the V segment lost 4 bases, leaving 6 bases of the junction unmatched. The CDR3 has 14 amino acids. CDR3 sequence (DNA): TGCAGTGCTACCCTAGCGGTACGCTACAATGAGCAGTTCTTC. Its translation is CSATLAVRYNEQFF.

The chain couples TRBV3-1 to TRBJ1-6, with 7 bases lining up with TRBD1. CDR3 length equals 15 residues. Germline assignment: CDR1 LGHDT and CDR2 YNNKEL (reference sequence). V shed 5 bases and J 7 bases; nucleotides not matched to a gene: 8. CDR3 residues: CASSFGQAVNSPLHF. The CDR3 region has the DNA TGTGCCAGCAGCTTCGGACAGGCTGTAAATTCACCCCTCCACTTT.

This clonotype was counted between two and nine times. The chain couples TRBV3-1 to TRBJ1-6; D is possibly TRBD1 (6 bases). With 1 base removed from V and 9 bases from J, the gap between germline ends came to 10 bases. The CDR3 has 14 amino acids. Germline values: CDR1 LGHDT, CDR2 YNNKEL (reference sequence). The CDR3 DNA follows: TGTGCCAGCAGCCAAGTACAGGGAGGTTCACCCCTCCACTTT. Its translation: CASSQVQGGSPLHF. The complete variable domain, with remaining parts taken from reference TRBV3-1 and TRBJ1-6, reads DTAVSQTPKYLVTQMGNDKSIKCEQNLGHDTMYWYKQDSKKFLKIMFSYNNKELIINETVPNRFSPKSPDKAHLNLHINSLELGDSAVYFCASSQVQGGSPLHFGNGTRLTVT.

This CDR3 is CSARNRGRATEAFF. CDR3 bases: TGCAGTGCTAGAAACAGGGGGCGGGCCACTGAAGCTTTCTTT. This chain links TRBV20-1 with TRBJ1-1, with 9 bases aligning to TRBD1. Trimming at V came to 2 bases and at J to 4 bases, leaving 5 bases not matched to a gene. Germline loops: CDR1 DFQATT, CDR2 SNEGSKA (reference sequence). There are 14 residues in the CDR3.

This clonotype was seen at least ten times. V and J are TRBV5-1 and TRBJ2-3, with D unclear. The CDR3 is made up of 15 amino acids. Germline V gives CDR1 SGHRS, CDR2 YFSETQ. The V and J ends lost 0 bases and 1 base respectively, with 9 bases between them. The CDR3 sequence: CASSLAGVGTDTQYF. CDR3 nucleotide sequence: TGCGCCAGCAGCTTGGCTGGCGTCGGCACAGATACGCAGTATTTT.